Shown below are 21 T cell receptor beta chains from a single sample sequenced in a study of OX40 agonist ivuxolimab in advanced cancers. Measured with immunoSEQ multiplex PCR; TCRdb has only the in-frame clones, and not every one. The data hold under 20,000 clones, with approximately 87% observed a single time. Sequenced here: CD4+ or CD8+ T cells sorted from blood, sampled in a trial of the OX40 agonist ivuxolimab. These receptors originate from an adult with an advanced solid tumor such as melanoma, head and neck, liver or kidney cancer.

The rearrangement uses TRBV5-1 and TRBJ1-1; D is unresolved. The CDR3 is 14 amino acids. V gave up 4 bases and J gave up 4 bases, with 14 bases separating them. Per germline, CDR1 SGHRS and CDR2 YFSETQ. CDR3 in amino acids: CASSRSLMSTEAFF. CDR3 in DNA: TGCGCCAGCAGCCGGTCCCTAATGAGCACTGAAGCTTTCTTT.

The chain recombines TRBV4-3 with TRBJ2-7, with 9 bases aligning to TRBD1. Germline V CDR1 and CDR2: LGHNA, YSLEER. V dropped 1 base and J dropped 0; count of bases not matched to a gene: 1. This CDR3 is built from 15 residues. In nucleotides, the CDR3 is TGCGCCAGCAGCCAAGGGACAGGGGACTCCTACGAGCAGTACTTC. Translating it yields CASSQGTGDSYEQYF.

The genes are TRBV4-1 and TRBJ1-1; D unresolved. Germline V CDR1 and CDR2: MGHRA, YSYEKL. Trimming left V 3 bases short and J 9 bases short, with 11 bases between. The CDR3 runs 12 residues. CDR3 sequence (DNA): TGCGCCAGCAGCCAGCTATTCCAGCAAGCTTTCTTT. It is translated as CASSQLFQQAFF.

This chain links TRBV19 with TRBJ1-2; 7 nucleotides line up with TRBD1. Germline-derived CDR1 and CDR2 are LNHDA and SQIVND (reference sequence). V trimming: 6 bases; J trimming: 7 bases; junction bases outside the gene matches: 8. The CDR3 is made up of 13 amino acids. This CDR3 is CASRRDRQLGYTF. DNA of the CDR3: TGTGCCAGTAGGCGGGACAGACAGCTTGGCTACACCTTC.

The chain recombines TRBV7-2 with TRBJ2-2; TRBD2 might be the D (6 bases). Trimming shortened V by 2 bases and J by 1 base, and 8 bases separated the two germline ends. The CDR3 consists of 15 residues. The germline gives CDR1 SGHTA, CDR2 FQGNSA. The CDR3 region has the DNA TGTGCCAGCAGCTTAACCGGGGGGAACACCGGGGAGCTGTTTTTT. Translated: CASSLTGGNTGELFF.

Written as DNA, the CDR3 is TGTGCCAGCAGCGACGGGACTAGTCTTTACGAGCAGTACTTC. Translation: CASSDGTSLYEQYF. The rearrangement uses TRBV11-3 and TRBJ2-7; 8 bases are shared with TRBD2. With 5 bases clipped from V and 4 bases from J, the junction kept 7 bases outside the gene matches. Per germline, CDR1 SGHNT and CDR2 YENEEA. The CDR3 loop spans 14 amino acids.

This clone occurred once. The genes are TRBV19 and TRBJ2-7; 7 nucleotides agree with TRBD2. Germline values: CDR1 LNHDA, CDR2 SQIVND (reference sequence). V lost 8 bases to trimming and J lost 6 bases; unmatched junction nucleotides: 4. The CDR3 covers 11 residues. CDR3 coding DNA: TGTGCCAGTTCTGGCGGGGGCGAGCAGTACTTC. It yields the protein CASSGGGEQYF.

This clone was seen more than once but under ten times. V gene TRBV2 combines with J gene TRBJ1-6; the D gene is possibly TRBD1 (5 bases). Trimming stripped 7 bases from V and 9 bases from J, with 19 bases between. Germline-derived CDR1 and CDR2 are SNHLY and FYNNEI. This CDR3 has 15 amino acids. CDR3 sequence reads: CASTDGHLKGSPLHF. The CDR3 DNA sequence: TGTGCCAGCACCGATGGACACCTAAAGGGTTCACCCCTCCACTTT. Filled out from reference TRBV2 and TRBJ1-6, the complete variable domain reads EPEVTQTPSHQVTQMGQEVILRCVPISNHLYFYWYRQILGQKVEFLVSFYNNEISEKSEIFDDQFSVERPDGSNFTLKIRSTKLEDSAMYFCASTDGHLKGSPLHFGNGTRLTVT.

The CDR3 sequence is CASSLSGTGALVTQYF. The CDR3 nucleotides read TGTGCCAGCAGCCTGTCTGGGACAGGGGCGCTTGTTACCCAGTACTTC. The chain is built from TRBV7-6 and TRBJ2-5; the match to TRBD1 covers 10 bases. V lost 5 bases and J lost 8; bases outside the gene matches: 14. CDR3 length equals 16 residues. The V gene's germline CDR1 is SGHVS and CDR2 FNYEAQ.

The V and J genes are TRBV10-3 and TRBJ2-1; tentatively, D is TRBD2 (5 bases). This CDR3 has 14 amino acids. V lost 4 bases, J lost 5 bases, and 12 bases lay in between. The germline V gene encodes CDR1 ENHRY and CDR2 SYGVKD. CDR3 in amino acids: CAISGTTTNNEQFF. CDR3 bases: TGTGCCATCAGTGGGACGACTACGAACAATGAGCAGTTCTTC.

This clone was observed a single time. The J gene is TRBJ2-5, the V gene TRBV11-1, with TRBD2 identical over 14 bases. The CDR3 runs to 19 residues. Germline V gives CDR1 SGHAT, CDR2 FQDESV (reference sequence). Germline trimming cut 5 bases from V and 2 bases from J; bases unmatched to any gene: 13. The CDR3 here is CASSPRPGGLAGGQETQYF. The CDR3 region has the DNA TGTGCCAGCAGCCCCCGACCTGGCGGACTAGCGGGGGGACAAGAGACCCAGTACTTC.

V usage is TRBV11-2 and J usage is TRBJ2-4; D remains unclear. The V gene lost 3 bases and the J gene lost 2 bases, with 17 bases spanning the gap. Germline assignment: CDR1 SGHAT and CDR2 FQNNGV. The CDR3 length is 17 residues. The CDR3 DNA follows: TGTGCCAGCAGCTTCGGATCCCTTTGGCGACCCAAAAACATTCAGTACTTC. Its protein product is CASSFGSLWRPKNIQYF. Drawing the rest from reference TRBV11-2 and TRBJ2-4, the complete variable domain is EAGVAQSPRYKIIEKRQSVAFWCNPISGHATLYWYQQILGQGPKLLIQFQNNGVVDDSQLPKDRFSAERLKGVDSTLKIQPAKLEDSAVYLCASSFGSLWRPKNIQYFGAGTRLSVL.

This chain joins TRBV11-2 and TRBJ2-3, with D possibly matching TRBD1 (6 bases). Germline V gene sequence: CDR1 SGHAT, CDR2 FQNNGV. The CDR3 has 14 residues. V was shortened by 5 bases and J by 4 bases, with 13 bases between the two germline ends. The CDR3 sequence is CASSTRGSSDTQYF. The DNA for the CDR3 is TGTGCCAGCAGCACAAGGGGGAGTTCAGATACGCAGTATTTT. Combining the CDR3 with reference TRBV11-2 and TRBJ2-3 gives the whole variable domain EAGVAQSPRYKIIEKRQSVAFWCNPISGHATLYWYQQILGQGPKLLIQFQNNGVVDDSQLPKDRFSAERLKGVDSTLKIQPAKLEDSAVYLCASSTRGSSDTQYFGPGTRLTVL.

This clone was observed once. The V and J genes are TRBV27 and TRBJ1-1; 8 nucleotides agree with TRBD1. The V segment lost 2 bases and the J segment 4 bases; nucleotides outside the gene matches: 6. Germline V CDR1 and CDR2: MNHEY, SMNVEV (reference sequence). The CDR3 sequence is 15 residues long. CDR3 DNA: TGTGCCAGCAGTTTAGCAGGGGGCGGAGGCACTGAAGCTTTCTTT. As protein: CASSLAGGGGTEAFF.

This sequence joins TRBV29-1 and TRBJ2-7; TRBD1 is a possible D gene (6 bases). The V end lost 4 bases, the J end lost 2 bases, and 15 bases lay between the germline ends. This CDR3 comprises 14 residues. Per germline, CDR1 SQVTM and CDR2 ANQGSEA. The CDR3, as DNA: TGCAGCGTTGTTCTCGACAGGACACCCTACGAGCAGTACTTC. This encodes CSVVLDRTPYEQYF.

This chain links TRBV11-2 with TRBJ2-3; possible D gene TRBD1, 5 bases. Trimming took 6 bases from V and 2 from J, leaving 9 bases between them. The V gene's germline CDR1 is SGHAT and CDR2 FQNNGV. The CDR3 runs 13 residues. The chain's CDR3 is CASSSGNTDTQYF. CDR3 nucleotide sequence: TGTGCCAGCAGTTCAGGGAACACAGATACGCAGTATTTT. The variable domain in full, with the rest retrieved from reference TRBV11-2 and TRBJ2-3, is EAGVAQSPRYKIIEKRQSVAFWCNPISGHATLYWYQQILGQGPKLLIQFQNNGVVDDSQLPKDRFSAERLKGVDSTLKIQPAKLEDSAVYLCASSSGNTDTQYFGPGTRLTVL.

The chain employs TRBV4-3 and TRBJ1-2; 10 bases fit TRBD1. The CDR3 extends over 18 amino acids. CDR1 is LGHNA and CDR2 is YSLEER in the germline V gene. V lost 3 bases, J lost 2 bases, and 12 bases stayed unmatched. CDR3 amino acids: CASSQTGGSASRNYGYTF. DNA for the CDR3: TGCGCCAGCAGCCAGACAGGGGGCTCAGCCTCGCGAAACTATGGCTACACCTTC.

V gene TRBV5-6 combines with J gene TRBJ2-7; tentatively, D is TRBD1 (5 bases). The CDR3 has 13 residues. V was cut by 0 bases and J by 2 bases, with 6 bases left in between. The germline gives CDR1 SGHDT, CDR2 YYEEEE. CDR3 in DNA: TGTGCCAGCAGCTTGGACAGGACCTACGAGCAGTACTTC. As protein: CASSLDRTYEQYF.

The chain has TRBV11-1 and TRBJ1-6; D gene unclear. The CDR3 covers 14 residues. The V and J ends lost 3 bases and 9 bases respectively, with 12 bases between them. Germline-derived CDR1 and CDR2 are SGHAT and FQDESV (reference sequence). In DNA, the CDR3 is TGTGCCAGCAGCTTGGGAAGAGGGTCTTCACCCCTCCACTTT. Translation gives CASSLGRGSSPLHF.

The chain combines TRBV30 with TRBJ1-2; D is perhaps TRBD1 (5 bases). There are 14 residues in the CDR3. CDR1 and CDR2 (germline): GTSNPN, SVGIG (reference sequence). The germline V and J ends were trimmed by 5 bases and 5 bases, with 18 bases remaining between them. The CDR3 loop is CAWFPGRAGYGYTF. Written as DNA, the CDR3 is TGTGCCTGGTTCCCCGGCAGGGCGGGGTATGGCTACACCTTC.

The V call is TRBV7-9, the J call TRBJ2-3; TRBD2 agrees at 11 bases. The CDR3 extends over 17 amino acids. V gave up 3 bases and J gave up 3 bases; unmatched junction bases: 8. Germline CDR1 SEHNR, CDR2 FQNEAQ (reference sequence). This CDR3 is CASSFAGLADPTDTQYF. In nucleotides, the CDR3 is TGTGCCAGCAGCTTCGCGGGACTAGCGGACCCTACAGATACGCAGTATTTT.